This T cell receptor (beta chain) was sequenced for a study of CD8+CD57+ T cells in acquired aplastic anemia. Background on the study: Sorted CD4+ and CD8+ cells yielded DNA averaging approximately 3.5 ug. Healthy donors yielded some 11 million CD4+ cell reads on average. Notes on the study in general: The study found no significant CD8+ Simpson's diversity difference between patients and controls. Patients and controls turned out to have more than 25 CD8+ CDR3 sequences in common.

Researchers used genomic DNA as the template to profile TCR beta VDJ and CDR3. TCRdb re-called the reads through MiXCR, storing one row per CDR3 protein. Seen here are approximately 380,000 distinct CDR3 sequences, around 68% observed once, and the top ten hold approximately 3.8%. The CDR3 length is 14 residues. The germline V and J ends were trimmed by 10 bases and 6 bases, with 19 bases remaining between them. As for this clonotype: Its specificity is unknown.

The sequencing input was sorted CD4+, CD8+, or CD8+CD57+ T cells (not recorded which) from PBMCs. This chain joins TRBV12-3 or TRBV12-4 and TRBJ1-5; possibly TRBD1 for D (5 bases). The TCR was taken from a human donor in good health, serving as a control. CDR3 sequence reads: CATRLQAEGQPQHF. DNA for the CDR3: TGTGCCACCCGTTTACAGGCGGAGGGTCAGCCCCAGCATTTT.